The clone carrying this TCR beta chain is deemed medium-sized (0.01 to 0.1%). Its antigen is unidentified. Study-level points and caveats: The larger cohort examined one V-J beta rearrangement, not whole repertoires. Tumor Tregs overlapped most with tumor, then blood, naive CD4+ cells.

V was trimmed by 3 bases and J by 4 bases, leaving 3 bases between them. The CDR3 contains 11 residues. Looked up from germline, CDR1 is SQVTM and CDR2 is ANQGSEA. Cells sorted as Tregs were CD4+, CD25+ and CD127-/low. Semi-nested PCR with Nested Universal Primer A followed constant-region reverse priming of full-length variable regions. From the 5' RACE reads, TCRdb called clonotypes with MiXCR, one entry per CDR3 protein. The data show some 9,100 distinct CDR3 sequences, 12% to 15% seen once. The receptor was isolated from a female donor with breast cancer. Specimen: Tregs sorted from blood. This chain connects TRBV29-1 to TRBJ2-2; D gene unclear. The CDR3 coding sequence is TGCAGCGTTGAGCGCACCGGGGAGCTGTTTTTT. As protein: CSVERTGELFF.